Following are 22 T cell receptor beta chains from one sample sequenced in a study of T cells in Graves' hyperthyroidism and ophthalmopathy. Researchers took RNA transcripts and amplified the TCR beta CDR3 regions from them. Initially, a first-round RT-PCR of the TCR CDR3 employed the HTBI primer set. TCRdb reprocessed the multiplex PCR reads with MiXCR, giving one entry per CDR3 protein. The data contain 330,000 or so distinct CDR3 sequences, roughly 20% of them singletons. The sample consisted of blood. The receptor set was obtained from a woman in her thirties or forties with Graves' ophthalmopathy.

The rearrangement links TRBV6-5 to TRBJ2-7, with 7 bases identical to TRBD1. From germline, CDR1 is MNHEY and CDR2 SVGAGI. The CDR3 spans 16 residues. V was pared by 5 bases and J by 4 bases, with 14 bases of the junction left unmatched. As DNA, the CDR3 is TGTGCCAGCAGTACTATCCCAGGGGGAAAGGGATACGAGCAGTACTTC. Its translation: CASSTIPGGKGYEQYF.

At least ten counts were recorded for this clonotype. The chain couples TRBV18 to TRBJ1-2; D ambiguous. CDR3 length: 13 residues. The germline gives CDR1 KGHSH, CDR2 LQKENI. Trimming shortened V by 4 bases and J by 6 bases, and 12 bases separated the two germline ends. CDR3 amino acids: CASSLDGIDGYTF. Here the CDR3 DNA reads TGTGCCAGCTCACTCGACGGGATCGATGGCTACACCTTC.

This clonotype was observed many times. J is TRBJ2-7 and V is TRBV28; 12 bases fit TRBD2. This CDR3 has 15 residues. Unmatched junction bases numbered 8, after V lost 7 bases and J lost 4 bases. Germline values: CDR1 MDHEN, CDR2 SYDVKM. CDR3 region: CASKEALAGGYEQYF. The CDR3 nucleotides read TGTGCCAGCAAAGAGGCGCTAGCGGGAGGGTACGAGCAGTACTTC.

CDR3 DNA sequence: TGTGCCAGCAGCTTAGAGTTCCAGTCCACAGATACGCAGTATTTT. Protein: CASSLEFQSTDTQYF. The J gene is TRBJ2-3, the V gene TRBV11-2, with D unresolved. This CDR3 has 15 amino acids. Germline V gene data show CDR1 as SGHAT and CDR2 as FQNNGV. The V and J ends lost 0 bases and 2 bases respectively, with 9 bases between them.

In its sample, this clonotype was seen many times. The chain combines TRBV19 with TRBJ1-5; the match to TRBD1 covers 8 bases. CDR1 and CDR2 from the germline V gene are LNHDA and SQIVND (reference sequence). The CDR3 extends over 14 amino acids. The J segment lost 6 bases and the V segment lost 5 bases, leaving 6 bases of the junction unmatched. The DNA for the CDR3 is TGTGCCAGTAGTGCCGGACAGGGCGGTCAGCCCCAGCATTTT. The encoded protein is CASSAGQGGQPQHF.

This clonotype was observed at least ten times. V usage is TRBV13 and J usage is TRBJ1-4; 7 bases match TRBD1. This CDR3 spans 14 amino acids. After removal of 4 bases from V and 7 bases from J, the junction contained 6 bases not matched to a gene. Looked up from germline, CDR1 is PRHDT and CDR2 is FYEKMQ (reference sequence). The CDR3 sequence: CASSSGGSGEKLFF. CDR3 nucleotide sequence: TGTGCCAGCAGCTCAGGGGGGTCCGGTGAAAAACTGTTTTTT.

The rearrangement joins TRBV6-1 to TRBJ2-7; 12 bases fit TRBD2. The V gene end was trimmed by 6 bases and the J gene end by 0 bases; junction bases not matched to a gene: 9. The CDR3 covers 17 residues. CDR1 is MNHNS and CDR2 is SASEGT in the germline V gene. CDR3 in amino acids: CASSRGTSGPVSYEQYF. The CDR3 DNA reads as TGTGCCAGCAGCCGAGGGACTAGCGGGCCCGTCTCCTACGAGCAGTACTTC.

The rearrangement uses TRBV2 and TRBJ2-5, with D perhaps given as TRBD1 or TRBD2 (5 bases each). Trimming took off 3 bases at V and 5 bases at J, with 13 bases between the two ends. Looked up from germline, CDR1 is SNHLY and CDR2 is FYNNEI. The CDR3 is 14 residues long. In nucleotides, the CDR3 is TGTGCCAGCAGTGACGGGGACCCGAGGGAGACCCAGTACTTC. As protein: CASSDGDPRETQYF.

This clonotype was counted at least ten times. J is TRBJ2-5 and V is TRBV28; tentative D call: TRBD1 (6 bases). Trimming left V 4 bases short and J 5 bases short, with 17 bases between. There are 15 residues in the CDR3. Per germline, CDR1 MDHEN and CDR2 SYDVKM. For the CDR3, the DNA is TGTGCCAGCAGTTCACCAACAGGGCTCAGGGAGACCCAGTACTTC. Protein: CASSSPTGLRETQYF.

At least ten counts were recorded for this clonotype. The chain joins TRBV11-2 to TRBJ1-2, with D unclear. CDR1 and CDR2 from the germline V gene are SGHAT and FQNNGV. With 5 bases removed from V and 2 bases from J, the gap between germline ends came to 9 bases. CDR3 length equals 13 residues. This CDR3 reads CASSRDMNYGYTF. For the CDR3, the DNA is TGTGCCAGCAGCCGTGACATGAACTATGGCTACACCTTC.

This clonotype was observed many times. The V call is TRBV5-1, the J call TRBJ2-7, with a tentative D call TRBD1 (5 bases). The germline V and J ends were trimmed by 0 bases and 3 bases, with 13 bases remaining between them. CDR1 and CDR2 from the germline V gene are SGHRS and YFSETQ. The CDR3 runs to 15 residues. CDR3 sequence (DNA): TGCGCCAGCAGCTTGGCCGGCAGGGCTAACTACGAGCAGTACTTC. This gives the protein CASSLAGRANYEQYF.

This clonotype occurred many times. The gene calls are TRBV7-6 and TRBJ2-7, with D perhaps matching TRBD2 (6 bases). The CDR3 contains 15 residues. Germline V gene data show CDR1 as SGHVS and CDR2 as FNYEAQ. V shed 5 bases and J shed 1 base, with 15 bases lying between them. The CDR3 loop reads CASSPGTAMSYEQYF. DNA for the CDR3: TGTGCCAGCAGCCCCGGGACTGCGATGTCCTACGAGCAGTACTTC.

The chain employs TRBV12-3 or TRBV12-4 and TRBJ1-5; 10 bases agree with TRBD1. V was pared by 5 bases and J by 5 bases, with 6 bases of the junction left unmatched. This CDR3 comprises 15 residues. DNA of the CDR3: TGTGCCAGCAGTCCGGAGACAGGGGGCGATCAGCCCCAGCATTTT. It is translated as CASSPETGGDQPQHF.

This clonotype was detected only a few times. The gene calls are TRBV6-1 and TRBJ2-7; D might be TRBD2 (5 bases). Germline loops: CDR1 MNHNS, CDR2 SASEGT. The CDR3 is 14 residues long. Trimming pared 2 bases from V and 3 bases from J, leaving 11 bases between. CDR3 residues: CASSEPLDYYEQYF. CDR3 in DNA: TGTGCCAGCAGTGAACCCCTCGACTACTACGAGCAGTACTTC.

This clonotype was picked up many times. The chain employs TRBV7-9 and TRBJ2-6; D not certain. Deletions cut 7 bases from V and 0 bases from J, with 7 bases between. This CDR3 region has 14 residues. Per the germline V gene, CDR1 is SEHNR and CDR2 is FQNEAQ (reference sequence). CDR3 loop: CASTSGSGANVLTF. For the CDR3, the DNA is TGTGCCAGCACCTCGGGCTCTGGGGCCAACGTCCTGACTTTC.

This clonotype was detected ten times or more. The rearrangement uses TRBV14 and TRBJ2-7; 7 bases are a match to TRBD1. CDR1 and CDR2 from the germline V gene are SGHDN and FVKESK. The CDR3 has 15 amino acids. With 0 bases clipped from V and 5 bases from J, the junction kept 7 bases outside the gene matches. CDR3 nucleotides: TGTGCCAGCAGCCAAGATCTGTACAGGGGCCACGAGCAGTACTTC. Translated: CASSQDLYRGHEQYF.

This clonotype was picked up many times. The V call is TRBV12-3 or TRBV12-4, the J call TRBJ1-2; D gene uncertain. The CDR3 has 12 residues. V dropped 1 base and J dropped 4 bases, with 4 bases sitting between them. The CDR3 loop is CASSLETYGYTF. CDR3 bases: TGTGCCAGCAGTTTAGAGACCTATGGCTACACCTTC.

In its sample, this clonotype was seen many times. The chain has TRBV7-2 and TRBJ2-5; tentative D call: TRBD2 (5 bases). Germline CDR1 is SGHTA and CDR2 is FQGNSA. CDR3 length: 12 amino acids. V lost 5 bases to trimming and J lost 7 bases, with 11 bases between them. The CDR3 region is CASSARAGTQYF. In DNA, the CDR3 is TGTGCCAGCAGCGCCCGTGCGGGGACCCAGTACTTC.

In its sample, this clonotype was seen many times. The J gene is TRBJ1-1, the V gene TRBV6-5; weak D call: TRBD1 (6 bases). Trimming cost V 2 bases and J 5 bases, with 18 bases left between them. Per germline, CDR1 MNHEY and CDR2 SVGAGI. The CDR3 has 16 amino acids. This chain's CDR3 is CASSYVTSGGRTEAFF. The CDR3 DNA is TGTGCCAGCAGTTACGTTACGTCTGGGGGGCGGACTGAAGCTTTCTTT.

This clonotype was detected ten times or more. The V call is TRBV29-1, the J call TRBJ1-3, with TRBD1 as a possible D gene (5 bases). CDR3 length equals 13 residues. Trimming took 4 bases from V and 2 from J, leaving 9 bases between them. Per the germline V gene, CDR1 is SQVTM and CDR2 is ANQGSEA. The CDR3 reads CSVAQAAGNTIYF. The CDR3 coding sequence is TGCAGCGTTGCACAGGCGGCTGGAAACACCATATATTTT. Full variable domain (remainder filled in from reference TRBV29-1 and TRBJ1-3): SAVISQKPSRDICQRGTSLTIQCQVDSQVTMMFWYRQQPGQSLTLIATANQGSEATYESGFVIDKFPISRPNLTFSTLTVSNMSPEDSSIYLCSVAQAAGNTIYFGEGSWLTVV.

The chain recombines TRBV6-1 with TRBJ2-7, with D possibly TRBD1 on 5 matching bases. The CDR3 consists of 11 residues. The V gene's germline CDR1 is MNHNS and CDR2 SASEGT. V was cut by 4 bases and J by 6 bases, with 7 bases left in between. Here the CDR3 DNA reads TGTGCCAGCAGTGGCAGGGCCGAGCAGTACTTC. This codes for CASSGRAEQYF.

This clonotype has only a few counts. The V call is TRBV6-5, the J call TRBJ2-7; D may be TRBD2 (5 bases). Germline V CDR1 and CDR2: MNHEY, SVGAGI. Trimming shortened V by 0 bases and J by 5 bases, and 14 bases separated the two germline ends. CDR3 length equals 15 residues. DNA for the CDR3: TGTGCCAGCAGTTACTCGAGGGTGAACTCGCACGAGCAGTACTTC. It is translated as CASSYSRVNSHEQYF.